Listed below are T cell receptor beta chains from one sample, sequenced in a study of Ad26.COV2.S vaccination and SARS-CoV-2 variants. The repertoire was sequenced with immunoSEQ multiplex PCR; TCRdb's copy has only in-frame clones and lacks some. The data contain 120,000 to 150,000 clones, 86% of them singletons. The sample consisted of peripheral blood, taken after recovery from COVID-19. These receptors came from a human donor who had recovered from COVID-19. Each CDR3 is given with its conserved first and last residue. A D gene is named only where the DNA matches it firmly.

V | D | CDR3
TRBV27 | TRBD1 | CASGSPDRAPGYTF
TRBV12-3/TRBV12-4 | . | CASSRGQPQHF
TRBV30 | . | CAWSGGSAETQYF
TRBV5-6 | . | CASSAPLALAETQYF
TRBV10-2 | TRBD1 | CASSNLGQDYEQYF
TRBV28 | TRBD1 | CASSFSTGGIYGYTF
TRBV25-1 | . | CASSESDRSQPQHF
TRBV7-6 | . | CASSLGASNEQYF
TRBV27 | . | CASSLSRQTPEAFF
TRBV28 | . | CASSLRMRAGTGELFF
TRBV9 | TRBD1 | CASSVGDRGRPSPLHF
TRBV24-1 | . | CATSDLQGSETQYF
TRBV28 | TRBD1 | CASSSPRGLDGELFF
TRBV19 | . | CASSMSGEVDYGYTF
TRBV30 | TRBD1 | CAWSGGTGHQPQHF
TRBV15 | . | CATSRDRGGNTIYF
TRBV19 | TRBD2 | CASSSAGVGGYEQYF
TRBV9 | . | CASSVVVAMNTEAFF
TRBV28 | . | CASTSGSYEQYF
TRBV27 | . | CASSLYIRAVGDTEAFF
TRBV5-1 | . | CASSLVGDNEQFF
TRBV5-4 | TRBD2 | CASSSPSGGLAYNEQFF
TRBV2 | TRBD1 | CASSGVGAGGAPGELFF
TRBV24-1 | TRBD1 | CATSEGDRGKETQYF